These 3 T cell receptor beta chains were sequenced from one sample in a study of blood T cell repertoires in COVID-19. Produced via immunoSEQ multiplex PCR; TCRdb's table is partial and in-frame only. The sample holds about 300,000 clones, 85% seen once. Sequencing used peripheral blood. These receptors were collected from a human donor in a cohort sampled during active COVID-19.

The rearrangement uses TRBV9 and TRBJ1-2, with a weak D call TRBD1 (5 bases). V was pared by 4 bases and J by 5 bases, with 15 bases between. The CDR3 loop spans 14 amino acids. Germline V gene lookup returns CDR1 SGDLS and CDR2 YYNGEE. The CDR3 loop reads CASSPSPQEYGYTF. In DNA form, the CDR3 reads TGTGCCAGCAGCCCGAGCCCACAGGAATATGGCTACACCTTC.

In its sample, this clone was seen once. The CDR3 spells CASSQETGYQETQYF. The DNA for the CDR3 is TGCGCCAGCAGCCAAGAAACCGGGTATCAAGAGACCCAGTACTTC. The chain links TRBV4-1 to TRBJ2-5; no clear D. Germline-derived CDR1 and CDR2 are MGHRA and YSYEKL. Trimming took 0 bases from V and 2 from J, leaving 10 bases between them. CDR3 size: 15 residues.

This chain's CDR3 is CASSRTSGSINEQYF. The CDR3, as DNA: TGTGCCAGCAGTCGGACTAGCGGGAGCATCAACGAGCAGTACTTC. The chain joins TRBV11-2 to TRBJ2-7; 13 nucleotides align to TRBD2. Germline trimming cut 6 bases from V and 5 bases from J; bases unmatched to any gene: 7. CDR1 is SGHAT and CDR2 is FQNNGV in the germline V gene. This CDR3 has 15 residues.